A selection of T cell receptor beta chains follows, all from one sample in a study of shared clonotypes between healthy human individuals. TCRdb's copy holds only in-frame clones and misses some; the assay was immunoSEQ multiplex PCR. The table has about 490,000 clones, less than 80% seen once. Sequenced sample: PBMCs. These receptors all stem from a woman aged 40 to 49 in good health. Some clones in this sample may be carry-over from other donors' samples. Each CDR3 is given with its conserved first and last residue. Clone sizes are given selectively: once, few, many, or a class where the clone is expanded.

abundance: NA; v_gene: TRBV4-3; CDR3aa: CASSQEGGRGNYGYTF
abundance: NA; v_gene: TRBV2; CDR3aa: CASSGGQGGTGELFF
abundance: NA; v_gene: TRBV7-3; CDR3aa: CASSPGTNTGELFF
abundance: NA; v_gene: TRBV6-6; CDR3aa: CASSKDAGNYGYTF
abundance: NA; v_gene: TRBV18; CDR3aa: CASSPRTGDTGELFF
abundance: once; v_gene: TRBV5-1; CDR3aa: CASSLYPRTSGDTQYF
abundance: NA; v_gene: TRBV28; CDR3aa: CASSSPASGSDEQYF
abundance: many; v_gene: TRBV9; CDR3aa: CASSVGQRDTEAFF
abundance: NA; v_gene: TRBV11-3; CDR3aa: CASSSTPDGELFF
abundance: NA; v_gene: TRBV29-1; CDR3aa: CSANGGRERTDTQYF
abundance: NA; v_gene: TRBV19; CDR3aa: CASSSVTLGNTGELFF
abundance: NA; v_gene: TRBV5-1; CDR3aa: CASSLALAGNTGELFF
abundance: NA; v_gene: TRBV28; CDR3aa: CASRSFNKPGGYEQYF
abundance: NA; v_gene: TRBV7-2; CDR3aa: CASSLSGATSGNTIYF
abundance: NA; v_gene: TRBV18; CDR3aa: CASSPGTGGTTNEKLFF
abundance: NA; v_gene: TRBV27; CDR3aa: CASSGGAYEQYF
abundance: NA; v_gene: TRBV5-6; CDR3aa: CASSPSDRYNNEQFF
abundance: NA; v_gene: TRBV27; CDR3aa: CASSPGTGGEKLFF
abundance: NA; v_gene: TRBV7-7; CDR3aa: CASSQTGGGQETQYF
abundance: NA; v_gene: TRBV27; CDR3aa: CASSKHQDAYEQYF
abundance: NA; v_gene: TRBV7-6; CDR3aa: CASSSGQTDTQYF
abundance: few; v_gene: TRBV5-1; CDR3aa: CASSLGASQTDTQYF
abundance: NA; v_gene: TRBV11-3; CDR3aa: CASSLAGQHTEAFF
abundance: NA; v_gene: TRBV7-6; CDR3aa: CASSLDPSVQETQYF
abundance: once; v_gene: TRBV28; CDR3aa: CASRLTPRDEQFF
abundance: NA; v_gene: TRBV27; CDR3aa: CASSSWDRDTQYF
abundance: NA; v_gene: TRBV5-1; CDR3aa: CASSYSPGGYTGELFF
abundance: NA; v_gene: TRBV25-1; CDR3aa: CASSEYILGQQETQYF
abundance: NA; v_gene: TRBV4-2; CDR3aa: CASSRGSGGETQYF
abundance: NA; v_gene: TRBV7-8; CDR3aa: CASSADRPSTDTQYF
abundance: NA; v_gene: TRBV28; CDR3aa: CASSQGVTWDTEAFF
abundance: NA; v_gene: TRBV27; CDR3aa: CASSPGPKVLKGVAKNIQYF
abundance: NA; v_gene: TRBV14; CDR3aa: CASSQVQATQETQYF
abundance: NA; v_gene: TRBV7-9; CDR3aa: CASSKDRDWDEQYF
abundance: few; v_gene: TRBV30; CDR3aa: CAWTGPTGELFF
abundance: NA; v_gene: TRBV6-1; CDR3aa: CASGSGRARTDTQYF
abundance: NA; v_gene: TRBV6-5; CDR3aa: CASVGWRFTEAFF
abundance: NA; v_gene: TRBV25-1; CDR3aa: CASSELLKSGAYEQYF
abundance: few; v_gene: TRBV13; CDR3aa: CASSSRLSGQQETQYF
abundance: NA; v_gene: TRBV25-1; CDR3aa: CASSVIGGAVEQFF
abundance: few; v_gene: TRBV28; CDR3aa: CASSRIRGTYQPQHF
abundance: NA; v_gene: TRBV7-2; CDR3aa: CASSPTGGTEAFF
abundance: NA; v_gene: TRBV7-9; CDR3aa: CASSFTSSSNEQFF
abundance: few; v_gene: TRBV19; CDR3aa: CASSIGHTQISYEQYF
abundance: NA; v_gene: TRBV4-2; CDR3aa: CASSQDFGRAVVDGYTF
abundance: NA; v_gene: TRBV2; CDR3aa: CASSPGSGREQYF
abundance: NA; v_gene: TRBV6-6; CDR3aa: CASSYLREGKGELFF
abundance: many; v_gene: TRBV6-1; CDR3aa: CASSADAGGVYEQYF
abundance: NA; v_gene: TRBV28; CDR3aa: CASSLRTRHSGYPYNEQFF
abundance: once; v_gene: TRBV9; CDR3aa: CASSVGLAANQETQYF
abundance: NA; v_gene: TRBV9; CDR3aa: CASSPGRTDNQPQHF
abundance: NA; v_gene: TRBV15; CDR3aa: CATSQTGDGYNEQFF
abundance: NA; v_gene: TRBV19; CDR3aa: CASSTSRSPGNTIYF
abundance: NA; v_gene: TRBV5-6; CDR3aa: CASSLVGVFSYNEQFF
abundance: NA; v_gene: TRBV10-2; CDR3aa: CASTIPDAPAETQYF
abundance: NA; v_gene: TRBV28; CDR3aa: CASGTSGNHEQYF
abundance: NA; v_gene: TRBV30; CDR3aa: CASRTANTGELFF